Following are 25 T cell receptor beta chains from one sample sequenced in a study of T cell responses to AZD1222 COVID-19 vaccine. Assay: immunoSEQ multiplex PCR; the TCRdb copy retains only in-frame clones and omits some. Among 65,000 to 85,000 clones listed, 84% were seen once. This specimen consisted of peripheral blood, obtained on day 0 of AZD1222 vaccination. These receptors originate from an adult in good health.

The chain carries TRBV28 and TRBJ1-2; TRBD1 is a possible D gene (6 bases). The germline gives CDR1 MDHEN, CDR2 SYDVKM. The CDR3 runs to 15 residues. V lost 0 bases and J 7 bases, leaving 15 bases between the germline ends. CDR3 nucleotide sequence: TGTGCCAGCAGTTTATGGACAGGCGGCGGAGGTGGCTACACCTTC. Amino acid sequence: CASSLWTGGGGGYTF.

This chain connects TRBV7-2 to TRBJ2-3; D may be TRBD2 (6 bases). V lost 3 bases and J lost 2, with 9 bases in between. CDR1 SGHTA and CDR2 FQGNSA come from the germline V gene. CDR3 length equals 14 residues. CDR3 region: CASSFGGFTDTQYF. The CDR3 nucleotides are TGTGCCAGCAGCTTTGGGGGGTTCACAGATACGCAGTATTTT.

This chain joins TRBV7-9 and TRBJ1-1, with unresolved D. Germline V gene sequence: CDR1 SEHNR, CDR2 FQNEAQ (reference sequence). The CDR3 spans 17 residues. Trimming removed 5 bases from V and 0 bases from J, with 19 bases in between. The CDR3 bases are TGTGCCAGCAGCGAATTTGCACGCGCGATCTTGAACACTGAAGCTTTCTTT. As protein: CASSEFARAILNTEAFF.

This clone was seen just once. The V gene is TRBV5-1, the J gene TRBJ2-2; 12 nucleotides align to TRBD2. Germline CDR1 and CDR2: SGHRS and YFSETQ. After removal of 4 bases from V and 3 bases from J, the junction contained 10 bases not matched to a gene. The CDR3 has 18 residues. In DNA form, the CDR3 reads TGCGCCAGCAGCCCAGTCGGACTAGCGGGGATCGACACCGGGGAGCTGTTTTTT. It translates to CASSPVGLAGIDTGELFF.

The chain couples TRBV10-3 to TRBJ1-2, with 7 bases matching TRBD1. There are 15 residues in the CDR3. Looked up from germline, CDR1 is ENHRY and CDR2 is SYGVKD. With V trimmed by 0 bases and J by 0 bases, 1 base remained unmatched. The DNA of the CDR3 is TGTGCCATCAGTGAGTCGGGACAGACTAACTATGGCTACACCTTC. Protein sequence: CAISESGQTNYGYTF.

This rearrangement joins TRBV6-5 to TRBJ2-7; D gene unclear. The germline V gene encodes CDR1 MNHEY and CDR2 SVGAGI. V gave up 2 bases and J gave up 3 bases, with 8 bases separating them. The CDR3 runs to 13 residues. CDR3 region: CASSYGDRYEQYF. For the CDR3, the DNA is TGTGCCAGCAGTTACGGTGACCGCTACGAGCAGTACTTC.

The V and J genes are TRBV12-5 and TRBJ1-2, with no clear D. The CDR3 covers 11 residues. Trimming took 5 bases from V and 6 from J, leaving 7 bases between them. CDR1 LGHNT and CDR2 FRNRAP come from the germline V gene. This chain's CDR3 is CASGDQDGYTF. DNA of the CDR3: TGTGCTAGTGGTGATCAAGATGGCTACACCTTC.

This chain connects TRBV5-1 to TRBJ2-7, with D tentatively TRBD2 (6 bases). CDR3 length equals 15 residues. The V and J ends lost 0 bases and 3 bases respectively, with 13 bases between them. Per the germline V gene, CDR1 is SGHRS and CDR2 is YFSETQ. The CDR3 nucleotides read TGCGCCAGCAGCTTGGATGGGACTTCCTTCTACGAGCAGTACTTC. It yields the protein CASSLDGTSFYEQYF.

The count of this clone is one. This sequence joins TRBV5-1 and TRBJ1-1, with 9 bases identical to TRBD1. This CDR3 is built from 15 residues. Germline values: CDR1 SGHRS, CDR2 YFSETQ. Trimming removed 5 bases from V and 5 bases from J; junction bases left unmatched: 10. The CDR3 region is CASSGEGTGRTEAFF. The CDR3 DNA follows: TGCGCCAGCAGTGGGGAAGGGACAGGGAGGACTGAAGCTTTCTTT. Full variable domain (missing parts from reference TRBV5-1 and TRBJ1-1): KAGVTQTPRYLIKTRGQQVTLSCSPISGHRSVSWYQQTPGQGLQFLFEYFSETQRNKGNFPGRFSGRQFSNSRSEMNVSTLELGDSALYLCASSGEGTGRTEAFFGQGTRLTVV.

The chain couples TRBV5-5 to TRBJ2-7; 7 nucleotides match TRBD2. The CDR3 runs 15 residues. In germline, CDR1 is SGHKS, CDR2 YYEKEE (reference sequence). Losses at the gene ends were 4 bases for V and 2 bases for J; bases not matched to a gene: 9. The CDR3 DNA reads TGTGCCAGCAGCCAGGCGGGGGTCCAGGCCTACGAGCAGTACTTC. Amino acid sequence: CASSQAGVQAYEQYF.

V and J are TRBV19 and TRBJ1-2; weak D call: TRBD1 (6 bases). This CDR3 is built from 16 residues. Trimming took off 0 bases at V and 0 bases at J, with 11 bases between the two ends. In germline, CDR1 is LNHDA, CDR2 SQIVND (reference sequence). CDR3 amino acids: CASSIDQGTANYGYTF. The CDR3 nucleotides are TGTGCCAGTAGTATAGATCAGGGGACCGCTAACTATGGCTACACCTTC.

This sequence joins TRBV7-3 and TRBJ2-1; TRBD1 is a possible D gene (7 bases). CDR3 length: 15 amino acids. V lost 0 bases to trimming and J lost 5 bases, with 11 bases between them. Germline CDR1 SGHTA, CDR2 FQGTGA. CDR3 region: CASSLTRGANNEQFF. The DNA of the CDR3 is TGTGCCAGCAGCTTAACCAGGGGGGCCAACAATGAGCAGTTCTTC.

The sample holds one count of this clone. This chain connects TRBV5-6 to TRBJ1-1; D is undetermined. Germline CDR1 SGHDT, CDR2 YYEEEE. The ends were cut back, 3 bases at V and 7 bases at J, with 10 bases in the middle. This CDR3 region has 12 residues. Written as DNA, the CDR3 is TGTGCCAGCAGCTCCCAGTACTTTGAAGCTTTCTTT. Its protein is CASSSQYFEAFF.

In DNA form, the CDR3 reads TGTGCCAGCAGCAAAAACACTGAAGCTTTCTTT. Protein: CASSKNTEAFF. The chain uses TRBV5-6 and TRBJ1-1; D is ambiguous. The V gene's germline CDR1 is SGHDT and CDR2 YYEEEE. V was clipped by 4 bases and J by 2 bases, with 3 bases between them. CDR3 size: 11 residues.

The chain combines TRBV7-2 with TRBJ2-7, with 8 bases identical to TRBD1. The germline V gene has CDR1 SGHTA and CDR2 FQGNSA. The CDR3 sequence is 14 residues long. Trimming removed 1 base from V and 5 bases from J; junction bases left unmatched: 4. CDR3 bases: TGTGCCAGCAGCTTAGGACAGGGGCTCCACGAGCAGTACTTC. This encodes CASSLGQGLHEQYF.

The V call is TRBV19, the J call TRBJ1-2; unclear D gene. CDR1 and CDR2 (germline): LNHDA, SQIVND (reference sequence). V lost 3 bases, J lost 4 bases, and 15 bases lay in between. The CDR3 runs to 15 residues. The CDR3 reads CASSILMVRGYGYTF. CDR3 nucleotides: TGTGCCAGTAGTATTTTGATGGTCCGGGGCTATGGCTACACCTTC. The entire variable domain, with the rest obtained from reference TRBV19 and TRBJ1-2, is as follows: DGGITQSPKYLFRKEGQNVTLSCEQNLNHDAMYWYRQDPGQGLRLIYYSQIVNDFQKGDIAEGYSVSREKKESFPLTVTSAQKNPTAFYLCASSILMVRGYGYTFGSGTRLTVV.

This rearrangement joins TRBV19 to TRBJ2-7; TRBD2 is a possible D gene (6 bases). Between the trimmed V and J ends, which lost 6 bases and 2 bases, there was a span of 20 bases. Germline loops: CDR1 LNHDA, CDR2 SQIVND (reference sequence). The CDR3 contains 16 residues. CDR3 DNA sequence: TGTGCCAGTAGCTCACTGTGGGAAGGCGGGACCTACGAGCAGTACTTC. It codes for CASSSLWEGGTYEQYF.

CDR3 in amino acids: CASSADRRKLFF. The DNA of the CDR3 is TGTGCCAGCAGTGCAGACAGGAGGAAACTGTTTTTT. The chain couples TRBV12-3 or TRBV12-4 to TRBJ1-4; TRBD1 is a possible D gene (6 bases). CDR3 length: 12 residues. Trimming took 5 bases from V and 11 from J, leaving 12 bases between them.

The J gene is TRBJ2-7, the V gene TRBV5-1; 8 positions agree with TRBD1. Germline trimming cut 4 bases from V and 3 bases from J; bases unmatched to any gene: 6. CDR1 SGHRS and CDR2 YFSETQ come from the germline V gene. The CDR3 covers 14 residues. CDR3 protein: CASSGGTGIYEQYF. CDR3 coding DNA: TGCGCCAGCAGCGGAGGGACAGGCATCTACGAGCAGTACTTC.

The chain is built from TRBV6-5 and TRBJ2-3, with D possibly TRBD2 on 6 matching bases. V was shortened by 4 bases and J by 6 bases, with 20 bases between the two germline ends. In germline, CDR1 is MNHEY, CDR2 SVGAGI. The CDR3 sequence is 16 residues long. CDR3 bases: TGTGCCAGCAGTTCCTACCAAACCCCTCGGGGGGATACGCAGTATTTT. Translated, it gives CASSSYQTPRGDTQYF.

V and J are TRBV7-9 and TRBJ1-4, with 10 bases that match TRBD1. There are 14 residues in the CDR3. Germline CDR1 reads SEHNR; CDR2 reads FQNEAQ (reference sequence). V trimming: 5 bases; J trimming: 10 bases; junction bases outside the gene matches: 7. CDR3 sequence: CASSRQGAGRKLFF. CDR3 sequence (DNA): TGTGCCAGCAGCCGACAGGGGGCGGGCCGAAAACTGTTTTTT. The full variable domain, its missing parts supplied by reference TRBV7-9 and TRBJ1-4, is DTGVSQNPRHKITKRGQNVTFRCDPISEHNRLYWYRQTLGQGPEFLTYFQNEAQLEKSRLLSDRFSAERPKGSFSTLEIQRTEQGDSAMYLCASSRQGAGRKLFFGSGTQLSVL.

V gene TRBV12-3 or TRBV12-4 combines with J gene TRBJ1-4; TRBD1 matches at 7 bases. The CDR3 has 13 residues. V shed 11 bases, J shed 5 bases, and the junction held 8 bases outside the gene matches. CDR3 amino acids: CARLDRPNEKLFF. CDR3 nucleotide sequence: TGTGCCCGTTTGGACAGGCCGAATGAAAAACTGTTTTTT.

V usage is TRBV19 and J usage is TRBJ1-5, with no clear D. This CDR3 region has 14 residues. Trimming shortened V by 3 bases and J by 0 bases, and 6 bases separated the two germline ends. Germline V gene data show CDR1 as LNHDA and CDR2 as SQIVND (reference sequence). This CDR3 is CASSISFSNQPQHF. Here the CDR3 DNA reads TGTGCCAGTAGTATCTCCTTTAGCAATCAGCCCCAGCATTTT.

The chain joins TRBV19 to TRBJ1-5; weak D call: TRBD1 (6 bases). Germline V gene data show CDR1 as LNHDA and CDR2 as SQIVND (reference sequence). The CDR3 is made up of 16 amino acids. Trimming removed 3 bases from V and 4 bases from J, with 16 bases in between. CDR3 protein: CASSIATGQKNQPQHF. CDR3 nucleotides: TGTGCCAGTAGTATTGCCACGGGACAAAAAAATCAGCCCCAGCATTTT.

This chain links TRBV6-2 or TRBV6-3 with TRBJ2-7; 7 nucleotides match TRBD2. V lost 4 bases to trimming and J lost 5 bases; unmatched junction nucleotides: 8. Germline V gene lookup returns CDR1 MNHEY and CDR2 SVGEGT. The CDR3 is 14 residues long. The CDR3 DNA is TGTGCCAGCAGTTGGTCGGGCGGGAGCGACGAGCAGTACTTC. Its protein product is CASSWSGGSDEQYF.